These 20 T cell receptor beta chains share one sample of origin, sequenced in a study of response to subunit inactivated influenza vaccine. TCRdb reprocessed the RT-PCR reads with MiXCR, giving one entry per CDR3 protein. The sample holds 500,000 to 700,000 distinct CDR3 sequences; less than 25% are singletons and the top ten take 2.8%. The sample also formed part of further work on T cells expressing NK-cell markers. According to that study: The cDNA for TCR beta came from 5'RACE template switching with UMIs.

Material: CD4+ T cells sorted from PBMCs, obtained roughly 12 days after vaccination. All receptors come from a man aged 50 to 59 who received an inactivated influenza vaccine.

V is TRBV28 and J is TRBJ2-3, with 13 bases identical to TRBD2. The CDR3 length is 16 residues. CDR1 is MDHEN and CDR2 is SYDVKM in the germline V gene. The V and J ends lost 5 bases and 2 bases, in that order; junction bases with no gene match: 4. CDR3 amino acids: CASSQGLAGFTDTQYF. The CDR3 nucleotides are TGTGCCAGCAGTCAGGGACTAGCGGGGTTCACAGATACGCAGTATTTT.

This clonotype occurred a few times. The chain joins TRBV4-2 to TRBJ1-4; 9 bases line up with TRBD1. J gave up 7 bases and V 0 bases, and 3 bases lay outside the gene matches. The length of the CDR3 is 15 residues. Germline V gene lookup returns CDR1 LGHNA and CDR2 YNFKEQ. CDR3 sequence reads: CASSQDRDRVEKLFF. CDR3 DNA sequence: TGTGCCAGCAGCCAAGATCGGGACAGGGTTGAAAAACTGTTTTTT.

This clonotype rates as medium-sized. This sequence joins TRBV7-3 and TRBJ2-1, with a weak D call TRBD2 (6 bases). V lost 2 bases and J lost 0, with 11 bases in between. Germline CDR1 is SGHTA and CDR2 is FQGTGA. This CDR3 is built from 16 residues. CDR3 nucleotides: TGTGCCAGCAGCTTACGGCGCGGGGACTCCTACAATGAGCAGTTCTTC. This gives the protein CASSLRRGDSYNEQFF.

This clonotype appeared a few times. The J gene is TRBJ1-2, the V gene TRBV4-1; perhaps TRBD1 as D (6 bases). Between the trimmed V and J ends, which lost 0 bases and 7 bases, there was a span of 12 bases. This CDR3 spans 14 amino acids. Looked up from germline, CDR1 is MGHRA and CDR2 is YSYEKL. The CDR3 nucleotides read TGCGCCAGCAGCCAAGATCTACAGGGTATTGGCTACACCTTC. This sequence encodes CASSQDLQGIGYTF.

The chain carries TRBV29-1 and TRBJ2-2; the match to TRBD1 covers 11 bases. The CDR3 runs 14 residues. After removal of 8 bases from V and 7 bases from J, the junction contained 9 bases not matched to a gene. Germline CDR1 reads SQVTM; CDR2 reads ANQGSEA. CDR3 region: CSIWTGGAGGELFF. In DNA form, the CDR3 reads TGCAGCATTTGGACAGGGGGCGCCGGCGGGGAGCTGTTTTTT.

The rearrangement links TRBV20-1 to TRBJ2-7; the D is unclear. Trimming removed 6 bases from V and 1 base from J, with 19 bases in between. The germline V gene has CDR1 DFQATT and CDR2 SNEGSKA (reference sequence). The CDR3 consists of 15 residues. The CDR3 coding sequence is TGCAGTGCCCGGCGTTGGCGACAAAAATCCTACGAGCAGTACTTC. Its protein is CSARRWRQKSYEQYF.

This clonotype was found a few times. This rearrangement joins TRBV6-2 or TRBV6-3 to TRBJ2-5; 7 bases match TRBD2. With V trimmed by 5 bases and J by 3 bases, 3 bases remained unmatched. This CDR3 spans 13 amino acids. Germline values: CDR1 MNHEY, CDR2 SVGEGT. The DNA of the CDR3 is TGTGCCAGCAGTCGACTAGCCGAAGAGACCCAGTACTTC. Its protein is CASSRLAEETQYF.

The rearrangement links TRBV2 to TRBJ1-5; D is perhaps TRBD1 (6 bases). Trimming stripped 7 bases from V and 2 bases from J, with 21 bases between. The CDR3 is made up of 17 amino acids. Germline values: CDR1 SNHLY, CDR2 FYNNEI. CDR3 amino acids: CASTGGQRGGGNQPQHF. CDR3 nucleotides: TGTGCCAGCACCGGGGGGCAACGCGGCGGGGGCAATCAGCCCCAGCATTTT.

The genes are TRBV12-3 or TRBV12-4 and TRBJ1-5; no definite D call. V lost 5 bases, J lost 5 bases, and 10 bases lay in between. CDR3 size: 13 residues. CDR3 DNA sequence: TGTGCCAGCAGTAACCTGATGGATCAGCCCCAGCATTTT. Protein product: CASSNLMDQPQHF.

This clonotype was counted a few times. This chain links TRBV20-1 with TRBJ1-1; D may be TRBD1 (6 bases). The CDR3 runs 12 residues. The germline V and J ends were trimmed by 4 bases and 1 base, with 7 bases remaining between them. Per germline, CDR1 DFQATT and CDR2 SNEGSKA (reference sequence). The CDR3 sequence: CSATGQNTEAFF. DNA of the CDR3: TGCAGTGCTACGGGACAGAACACTGAAGCTTTCTTT.

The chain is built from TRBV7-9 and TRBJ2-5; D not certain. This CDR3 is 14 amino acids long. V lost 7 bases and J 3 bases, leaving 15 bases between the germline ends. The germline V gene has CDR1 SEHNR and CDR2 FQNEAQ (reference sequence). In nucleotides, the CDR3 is TGTGCCAGCACCTCATCCTTGGGGAAAGAGACCCAGTACTTC. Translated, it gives CASTSSLGKETQYF.

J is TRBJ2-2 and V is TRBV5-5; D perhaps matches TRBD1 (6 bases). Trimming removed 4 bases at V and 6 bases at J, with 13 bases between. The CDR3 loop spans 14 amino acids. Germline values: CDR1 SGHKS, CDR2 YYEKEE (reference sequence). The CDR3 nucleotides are TGTGCCAGCAGCCCCGACAGGTTTTCCGGGGAGCTGTTTTTT. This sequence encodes CASSPDRFSGELFF. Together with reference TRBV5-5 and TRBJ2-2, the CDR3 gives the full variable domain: DAGVTQSPTHLIKTRGQQVTLRCSPISGHKSVSWYQQVLGQGPQFIFQYYEKEERGRGNFPDRFSARQFPNYSSELNVNALLLGDSALYLCASSPDRFSGELFFGEGSRLTVL.

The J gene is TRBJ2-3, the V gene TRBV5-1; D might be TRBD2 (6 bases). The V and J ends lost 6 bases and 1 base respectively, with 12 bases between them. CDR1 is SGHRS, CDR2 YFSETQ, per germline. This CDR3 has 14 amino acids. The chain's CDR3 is CASTPGLRTDTQYF. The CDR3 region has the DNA TGCGCCAGCACGCCGGGACTCCGCACAGATACGCAGTATTTT.

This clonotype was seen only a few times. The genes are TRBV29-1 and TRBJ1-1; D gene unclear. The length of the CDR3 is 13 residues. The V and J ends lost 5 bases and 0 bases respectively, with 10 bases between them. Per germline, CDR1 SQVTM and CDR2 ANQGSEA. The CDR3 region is CSVSRKMNTEAFF. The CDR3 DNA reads TGCAGCGTTTCCAGGAAAATGAACACTGAAGCTTTCTTT.

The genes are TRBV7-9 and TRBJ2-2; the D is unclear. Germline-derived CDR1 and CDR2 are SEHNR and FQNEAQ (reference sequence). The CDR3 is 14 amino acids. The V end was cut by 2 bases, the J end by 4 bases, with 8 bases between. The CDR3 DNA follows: TGTGCCAGCAGCTTAAGCCAGACCACCGGGGAGCTGTTTTTT. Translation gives CASSLSQTTGELFF.

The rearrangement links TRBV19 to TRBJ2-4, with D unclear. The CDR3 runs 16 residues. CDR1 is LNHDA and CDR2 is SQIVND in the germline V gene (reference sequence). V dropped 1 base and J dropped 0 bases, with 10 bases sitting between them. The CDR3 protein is CASSIGARLAKNIQYF. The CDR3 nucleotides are TGTGCCAGTAGTATAGGGGCACGTTTAGCCAAAAACATTCAGTACTTC.

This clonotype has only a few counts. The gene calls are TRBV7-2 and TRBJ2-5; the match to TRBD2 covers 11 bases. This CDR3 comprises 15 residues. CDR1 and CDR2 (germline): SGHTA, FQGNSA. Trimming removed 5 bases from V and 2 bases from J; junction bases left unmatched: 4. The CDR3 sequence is CASSPLAGGQETQYF. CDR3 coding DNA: TGTGCCAGCAGCCCATTAGCGGGGGGGCAAGAGACCCAGTACTTC. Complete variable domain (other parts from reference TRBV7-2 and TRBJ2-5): GAGVSQSPSNKVTEKGKDVELRCDPISGHTALYWYRQSLGQGLEFLIYFQGNSAPDKSGLPSDRFSAERTGGSVSTLTIQRTQQEDSAVYLCASSPLAGGQETQYFGPGTRLLVL.

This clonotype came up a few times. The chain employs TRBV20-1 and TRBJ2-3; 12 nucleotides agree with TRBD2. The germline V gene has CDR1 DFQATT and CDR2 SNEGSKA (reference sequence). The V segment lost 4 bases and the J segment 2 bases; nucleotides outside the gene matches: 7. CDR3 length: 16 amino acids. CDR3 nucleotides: TGCAGTGCTATGACTAGCGGGAGAGGCTACACAGATACGCAGTATTTT. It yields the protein CSAMTSGRGYTDTQYF.

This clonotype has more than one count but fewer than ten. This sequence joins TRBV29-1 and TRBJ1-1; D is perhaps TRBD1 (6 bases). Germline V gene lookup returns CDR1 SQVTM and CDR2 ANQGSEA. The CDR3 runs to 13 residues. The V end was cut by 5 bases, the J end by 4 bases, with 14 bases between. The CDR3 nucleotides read TGCAGCGTTCAGGACAGAACAATCACTGAAGCTTTCTTT. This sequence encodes CSVQDRTITEAFF.

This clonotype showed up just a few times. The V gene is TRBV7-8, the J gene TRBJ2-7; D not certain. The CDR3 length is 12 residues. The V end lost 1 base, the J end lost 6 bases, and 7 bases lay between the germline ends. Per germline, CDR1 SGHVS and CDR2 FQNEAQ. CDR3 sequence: CASSLVLAEQYF. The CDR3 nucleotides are TGTGCCAGCAGCTTAGTCTTGGCCGAGCAGTACTTC.